One sample yielded the 30 T cell receptor beta chains listed below, sequenced in a study of blood T cell repertoires in COVID-19. Measured with immunoSEQ multiplex PCR; TCRdb has only the in-frame clones, and not every one. The table lists 140,000 or so clones, approximately 90% of them singletons. The sequenced sample consisted of peripheral blood. The receptors come from a woman at least 80 years old with acute or convalescent COVID-19.

This clone was recorded only once. CDR3: CASSPGNQETQYF. CDR3 bases: TGTGCCAGCTCACCAGGCAATCAAGAGACCCAGTACTTC. The rearrangement links TRBV18 to TRBJ2-5, with D unclear. The germline V and J ends were trimmed by 2 bases and 2 bases, with 6 bases remaining between them. Germline CDR1 reads KGHSH; CDR2 reads LQKENI. The CDR3 has 13 amino acids.

This clone was recorded a few times. In DNA form, the CDR3 reads TGTGCCAGCAGCCGGGAGGTTTCCGGAAACACCATATATTTT. Translation gives CASSREVSGNTIYF. The V and J genes are TRBV5-4 and TRBJ1-3, with unresolved D. From germline, CDR1 is SGHNT and CDR2 YYREEE (reference sequence). V was clipped by 4 bases and J by 4 bases, with 12 bases between them. This CDR3 spans 14 amino acids.

This clone was seen just once. The chain joins TRBV12-3 or TRBV12-4 to TRBJ2-7; D may be TRBD2 (5 bases). V shed 5 bases and J shed 7 bases, with 9 bases lying between them. This CDR3 is built from 11 residues. The CDR3 sequence: CASSRRGEQYF. The CDR3 bases are TGTGCCAGCAGTCGTAGAGGGGAGCAGTACTTC.

V usage is TRBV6-1 and J usage is TRBJ2-5; D ambiguous. Germline V CDR1 and CDR2: MNHNS, SASEGT. The CDR3 extends over 13 amino acids. Trimming pared 2 bases from V and 5 bases from J, leaving 9 bases between. The CDR3 spells CASSEREWETQYF. CDR3 in DNA: TGTGCCAGCAGTGAAAGAGAGTGGGAGACCCAGTACTTC.

V is TRBV7-3 and J is TRBJ1-2; a possible D gene is TRBD1 (5 bases). Germline assignment: CDR1 SGHTA and CDR2 FQGTGA. V was trimmed by 5 bases and J by 8 bases, leaving 18 bases between them. The CDR3 runs to 14 residues. The CDR3 loop is CASSPGDLRGGYTF. The CDR3 DNA sequence: TGTGCCAGCAGCCCGGGGGACCTCAGAGGGGGCTACACCTTC.

The chain has TRBV18 and TRBJ2-7, with a possible D match to TRBD2 (7 bases). From germline, CDR1 is KGHSH and CDR2 LQKENI. V dropped 2 bases and J dropped 2 bases, with 22 bases sitting between them. The CDR3 consists of 18 residues. The CDR3 protein is CASSPMGPGGGRPYEQYF. The DNA for the CDR3 is TGTGCCAGCTCACCAATGGGACCGGGGGGCGGCCGCCCCTACGAGCAGTACTTC.

The rearrangement uses TRBV11-2 and TRBJ2-7; weak D call: TRBD2 (5 bases). This CDR3 contains 14 residues. Germline V gene sequence: CDR1 SGHAT, CDR2 FQNNGV. V lost 4 bases to trimming and J lost 4 bases, with 14 bases between them. The CDR3 sequence is CASSYSLGGYEQYF. The CDR3 coding sequence is TGTGCCAGCAGCTATTCCCTGGGCGGGTACGAGCAGTACTTC. Drawing the rest from reference TRBV11-2 and TRBJ2-7, the complete variable domain is EAGVAQSPRYKIIEKRQSVAFWCNPISGHATLYWYQQILGQGPKLLIQFQNNGVVDDSQLPKDRFSAERLKGVDSTLKIQPAKLEDSAVYLCASSYSLGGYEQYFGPGTRLTVT.

This rearrangement joins TRBV29-1 to TRBJ2-2; D is uncertain. Trimming stripped 4 bases from V and 4 bases from J, with 10 bases between. CDR1 is SQVTM, CDR2 ANQGSEA, per germline. The CDR3 runs to 13 residues. CDR3 residues: CSVGNSITGELFF. CDR3 nucleotide sequence: TGCAGCGTTGGAAACAGCATCACCGGGGAGCTGTTTTTT.

This clone has just one count. This chain uses TRBV5-1 with TRBJ2-1, with D possibly being TRBD1 (6 bases). The V end lost 4 bases, the J end lost 4 bases, and 15 bases lay between the germline ends. The CDR3 is 15 amino acids. CDR1 SGHRS and CDR2 YFSETQ come from the germline V gene. The CDR3 DNA follows: TGCGCCAGCAGCCCAGCAGGGGCCGGATACAATGAGCAGTTCTTC. Its protein product is CASSPAGAGYNEQFF.

The chain couples TRBV7-9 to TRBJ1-3, with D possibly being TRBD1 (5 bases). Trimming removed 1 base from V and 2 bases from J, with 12 bases in between. In germline, CDR1 is SEHNR, CDR2 FQNEAQ (reference sequence). The CDR3 contains 16 residues. Here the CDR3 reads CASSLESPGTGNTIYF. CDR3 bases: TGTGCCAGCAGCTTAGAGTCACCAGGGACTGGAAACACCATATATTTT.

The rearrangement joins TRBV6-9 to TRBJ2-1; weak D call: TRBD2 (6 bases). This CDR3 contains 18 residues. Per the germline V gene, CDR1 is MNHGY and CDR2 is SVAAGI. V shed 5 bases and J shed 4 bases, with 24 bases lying between them. CDR3 region: CASSIQPGSSGDYNEQFF. The CDR3 DNA reads as TGTGCCAGCAGTATCCAGCCGGGGAGTAGCGGAGATTACAATGAGCAGTTCTTC.

The rearrangement links TRBV7-2 to TRBJ2-5, with TRBD2 identical over 7 bases. CDR3 size: 13 residues. V lost 5 bases, J lost 7 bases, and 7 bases stayed unmatched. CDR1 SGHTA and CDR2 FQGNSA come from the germline V gene. The CDR3 DNA is TGTGCCAGCAGCCGGGGGGTTAGGTGGACCCAGTACTTC. The encoded protein is CASSRGVRWTQYF.

This clone occurred a few times. The rearrangement links TRBV2 to TRBJ2-7, with 9 bases aligning to TRBD1. V gave up 4 bases and J gave up 3 bases; unmatched junction bases: 10. This CDR3 is 16 amino acids long. Per the germline V gene, CDR1 is SNHLY and CDR2 is FYNNEI. The CDR3 loop reads CASSGFRDRVFYEQYF. The CDR3 DNA sequence: TGTGCCAGCAGTGGGTTCCGGGACAGGGTCTTCTACGAGCAGTACTTC. Using reference TRBV2 and TRBJ2-7 for the parts outside the CDR3, the full variable domain is EPEVTQTPSHQVTQMGQEVILRCVPISNHLYFYWYRQILGQKVEFLVSFYNNEISEKSEIFDDQFSVERPDGSNFTLKIRSTKLEDSAMYFCASSGFRDRVFYEQYFGPGTRLTVT.

The chain has TRBV9 and TRBJ1-3; unclear D gene. In germline, CDR1 is SGDLS, CDR2 YYNGEE. The CDR3 length is 14 residues. Trimming shortened V by 5 bases and J by 3 bases, and 12 bases separated the two germline ends. The CDR3 nucleotides are TGTGCCAGCAGTTTGCTCGAGGATGGAAACACCATATATTTT. Protein sequence: CASSLLEDGNTIYF.

The chain couples TRBV18 to TRBJ1-1; D might be TRBD1 (5 bases). Germline CDR1 reads KGHSH; CDR2 reads LQKENI. V lost 5 bases, J lost 6 bases, and 19 bases lay in between. The CDR3 consists of 15 residues. The CDR3 sequence is CASSFRTGRGAEAFF. The CDR3 DNA reads TGTGCCAGCTCATTTAGGACGGGGCGGGGAGCTGAAGCTTTCTTT.

Of note for this clone: The junction differs from germline at one of its ends, possibly a read error. This specimen includes other DNA sequences encoding the same CDR3. The rearrangement links TRBV5-1 to TRBJ2-7; the D gene is possibly TRBD2 (5 bases). Germline assignment: CDR1 SGHRS and CDR2 YFSETQ. The CDR3 is 14 amino acids. The CDR3 DNA sequence: TGCGCCAGCAGCTTGCCGGGATTGACCTACGAGCAGTATTTC. The encoded protein is CASSLPGLTYEQYF.

V gene TRBV2 combines with J gene TRBJ2-7; 8 nucleotides align to TRBD1. The germline CDR1 and CDR2 sequences are SNHLY and FYNNEI. V was clipped by 6 bases and J by 2 bases; unmatched bases: 9. The CDR3 has 15 residues. CDR3 in DNA: TGTGCCAGCAGGGCCAACTCGGACAGGGCCTACGAGCAGTACTTC. Its translation is CASRANSDRAYEQYF.

The chain recombines TRBV3-1 (or the pseudogene TRBV3-2) with TRBJ2-7; tentative D call: TRBD2 (6 bases). The CDR3 is 14 residues long. The ends were cut back, 6 bases at V and 2 bases at J, with 14 bases in the middle. Germline V gene data show CDR1 as LGHDT and CDR2 as YNNKEL (reference sequence). CDR3 loop: CASRGGGNPYEQYF. DNA of the CDR3: TGTGCCAGCAGAGGTGGGGGGAACCCCTACGAGCAGTACTTC.

The chain's CDR3 is CASSQQGASYGYTF. The DNA of the CDR3 is TGTGCCAGCAGCCAACAGGGGGCTAGCTATGGCTACACCTTC. The chain uses TRBV5-4 and TRBJ1-2, with TRBD1 matching 9 bases. CDR1 is SGHNT and CDR2 is YYREEE in the germline V gene (reference sequence). The CDR3 covers 14 residues. Losses at the gene ends were 4 bases for V and 4 bases for J; bases not matched to a gene: 5.

This chain joins TRBV15 and TRBJ1-2; 8 bases line up with TRBD1. Trimming cost V 1 base and J 8 bases; bases outside gene matches: 21. Germline V gives CDR1 LNHNV, CDR2 YYDKDF (reference sequence). This CDR3 contains 19 residues. The CDR3 sequence is CATSRATSATGARGGGYTF. CDR3 nucleotides: TGTGCCACCAGCAGAGCGACCTCCGCGACAGGGGCTCGTGGAGGGGGCTACACCTTC.

V and J are TRBV19 and TRBJ1-2; 10 nucleotides agree with TRBD1. CDR1 is LNHDA and CDR2 is SQIVND in the germline V gene (reference sequence). The CDR3 is 16 residues long. V dropped 0 bases and J dropped 2; count of bases not matched to a gene: 3. For the CDR3, the DNA is TGTGCCAGTAGTATAGATTCGGACAGGGGGAACTATGGCTACACCTTC. The encoded protein is CASSIDSDRGNYGYTF.

V usage is TRBV19 and J usage is TRBJ1-5; 9 nucleotides align to TRBD1. The CDR3 runs 14 residues. The germline CDR1 and CDR2 sequences are LNHDA and SQIVND (reference sequence). The V and J ends lost 4 bases and 6 bases, in that order; junction bases with no gene match: 4. The CDR3 DNA follows: TGTGCCAGTAGTACTGGACAGGGGATTCAGCCCCAGCATTTT. It specifies CASSTGQGIQPQHF. Full variable domain (rest looked up from reference TRBV19 and TRBJ1-5): DGGITQSPKYLFRKEGQNVTLSCEQNLNHDAMYWYRQDPGQGLRLIYYSQIVNDFQKGDIAEGYSVSREKKESFPLTVTSAQKNPTAFYLCASSTGQGIQPQHFGDGTRLSIL.

CDR3 protein: CASTTVNTEAFF. CDR3 nucleotides: TGTGCCAGCACAACCGTGAACACTGAAGCTTTCTTT. The rearrangement uses TRBV19 and TRBJ1-1; D unclear. CDR1 is LNHDA, CDR2 SQIVND, per germline (reference sequence). Trimming stripped 9 bases from V and 0 bases from J, with 8 bases between. The CDR3 is made up of 12 amino acids.

The rearrangement joins TRBV6-5 to TRBJ2-7, with a possible D match to TRBD1 (5 bases). Germline CDR1 reads MNHEY; CDR2 reads SVGAGI. Trimming removed 9 bases from V and 2 bases from J, with 11 bases in between. The CDR3 has 12 amino acids. The CDR3 region is CASFDRAYEQYF. The CDR3 region has the DNA TGTGCCAGTTTTGACAGAGCCTACGAGCAGTACTTC.

The J gene is TRBJ2-5, the V gene TRBV6-1; TRBD2 matches at 11 bases. With V trimmed by 3 bases and J by 5 bases, 8 bases remained unmatched. The germline V gene has CDR1 MNHNS and CDR2 SASEGT. The CDR3 has 16 amino acids. Here the CDR3 reads CASSETSGATWETQYF. In nucleotides, the CDR3 is TGTGCCAGCAGTGAGACTAGCGGGGCTACCTGGGAGACCCAGTACTTC.

The chain employs TRBV3-1 (or the pseudogene TRBV3-2) and TRBJ1-2, with a tentative D call TRBD1 (5 bases). This CDR3 is 14 amino acids long. The V end was cut by 5 bases, the J end by 4 bases, with 14 bases between. Germline assignment: CDR1 LGHDT and CDR2 YNNKEL (reference sequence). CDR3 residues: CASSSIDRSYGYTF. CDR3 coding DNA: TGTGCCAGCAGCTCCATCGACAGATCCTATGGCTACACCTTC.

The CDR3 DNA follows: TGTGCCAGCAGCCTTAACGGGGGGGAGGCTGAAGCTTTCTTT. It encodes CASSLNGGEAEAFF. This rearrangement joins TRBV3-1 (or the pseudogene TRBV3-2) to TRBJ1-1, with a weak D call TRBD1 (5 bases). This CDR3 region has 14 residues. Trimming shortened V by 4 bases and J by 6 bases, and 15 bases separated the two germline ends. Germline V gives CDR1 LGHDT, CDR2 YNNKEL (reference sequence).

V and J are TRBV6-5 and TRBJ2-7; 7 bases agree with TRBD2. Germline CDR1 is MNHEY and CDR2 is SVGAGI. Losses at the gene ends were 5 bases for V and 3 bases for J; bases not matched to a gene: 7. This CDR3 spans 14 amino acids. The CDR3 bases are TGTGCCAGCAGTCAGCGGGGTAGGCTCTACGAGCAGTACTTC. Residues: CASSQRGRLYEQYF.

This chain links TRBV7-9 with TRBJ1-2, with D possibly being TRBD1 (6 bases). This CDR3 is built from 14 residues. The V end lost 5 bases, the J end lost 6 bases, and 16 bases lay between the germline ends. Germline values: CDR1 SEHNR, CDR2 FQNEAQ (reference sequence). The CDR3: CASSPVRQGNGYTF. CDR3 sequence (DNA): TGTGCCAGCAGCCCCGTGAGGCAGGGGAATGGCTACACCTTC.

In this sample, this clone turned up a few times. This sequence joins TRBV2 and TRBJ2-1; D is perhaps TRBD1 (5 bases). The CDR3 runs 14 residues. The V gene lost 7 bases and the J gene lost 0 bases, with 10 bases spanning the gap. Germline V gene sequence: CDR1 SNHLY, CDR2 FYNNEI. CDR3 sequence (DNA): TGTGCCAGCAAAAGACAGAGCTCCTACAATGAGCAGTTCTTC. Amino acid sequence: CASKRQSSYNEQFF.